Shown below are 20 T cell receptor beta chains from a single sample sequenced in a study of a mutant IDH1 vaccine in newly diagnosed glioma. Antigens for these TCRs are unknown. The time point is: week 23, last vaccination. Doses of 300 ug of mutant IDH1 20-mer peptide were given with topical imiquimod. Method: immunoSEQ multiplex PCR; TCRdb's copy keeps in-frame clones and lacks some. The sample lists about 82,000 clones; roughly 85% were seen once. Sequences were derived from PBMCs, sampled from a glioma patient whose treatment included an IDH1 peptide vaccine. The receptors shown here come from a young man with glioma. Some clones in this sample may be carry-over from other donors' samples.

This clone was observed a single time. The chain carries TRBV2 and TRBJ1-2, with D uncertain. The V end was cut by 5 bases, the J end by 8 bases, with 9 bases between. This CDR3 contains 11 residues. Germline CDR1 is SNHLY and CDR2 is FYNNEI. CDR3 coding DNA: TGTGCCAGCAGTTTTGGACGGGGCTACACCTTC. Its protein is CASSFGRGYTF.

V is TRBV2 and J is TRBJ1-2; possible D gene TRBD1, 5 bases. Between the trimmed V and J ends, which lost 3 bases and 6 bases, there was a span of 20 bases. The CDR3 runs to 16 residues. Germline V gives CDR1 SNHLY, CDR2 FYNNEI. The CDR3: CASSDLGAGIRHGYTF. The CDR3 bases are TGTGCCAGCAGTGATCTTGGGGCGGGTATTAGGCATGGCTACACCTTC.

This chain joins TRBV5-4 and TRBJ2-1; 8 positions agree with TRBD2. After removal of 4 bases from V and 0 bases from J, the junction contained 6 bases not matched to a gene. This CDR3 contains 16 residues. Germline V gene lookup returns CDR1 SGHNT and CDR2 YYREEE (reference sequence). This chain's CDR3 is CASSRLSGGSYNEQFF. The CDR3 nucleotides read TGTGCCAGCAGCCGACTAAGCGGGGGCTCCTACAATGAGCAGTTCTTC.

The chain has TRBV9 and TRBJ2-7; D is uncertain. V gave up 4 bases and J gave up 5 bases, with 19 bases separating them. The CDR3 consists of 15 residues. From germline, CDR1 is SGDLS and CDR2 YYNGEE. CDR3 sequence: CASSPIPDRPHEQYF. The CDR3 DNA reads as TGTGCCAGCAGCCCTATCCCCGACCGTCCCCACGAGCAGTACTTC.

The chain employs TRBV11-2 and TRBJ2-2; the match to TRBD1 covers 9 bases. CDR3 size: 15 residues. The trim removed 3 bases at V and 6 bases at J, leaving 5 bases unmatched. Germline CDR1 and CDR2: SGHAT and FQNNGV. The CDR3 loop reads CASSLRTGDPGELFF. DNA for the CDR3: TGTGCCAGCAGCTTGCGGACAGGGGACCCCGGGGAGCTGTTTTTT.

As regards this clone: At one end the junction does not follow the germline gene, possibly because of a read error. The J gene is TRBJ1-3, the V gene TRBV7-6, with D possibly being TRBD1 (6 bases). Germline-derived CDR1 and CDR2 are SGHVS and FNYEAQ. The CDR3 has 11 residues. As DNA, the CDR3 is TGTGCCAGCAGCGAAACAGGGCTGAGGGATTTT. It encodes CASSETGLRDF.

CDR3 amino acids: CASSLGPDRNYGYTF. For the CDR3, the DNA is TGTGCCAGCAGCTTAGGGCCTGATAGAAACTATGGCTACACCTTC. V is TRBV13 and J is TRBJ1-2, with no clear D. Trimming cost V 0 bases and J 2 bases, with 10 bases left between them. CDR3 length equals 15 residues. The V gene's germline CDR1 is PRHDT and CDR2 FYEKMQ (reference sequence).

The rearrangement joins TRBV5-1 to TRBJ2-5, with 9 positions matching TRBD2. Trimming cost V 0 bases and J 2 bases; bases outside gene matches: 8. The CDR3 runs 17 residues. The germline V gene encodes CDR1 SGHRS and CDR2 YFSETQ. The CDR3 DNA sequence: TGCGCCAGCAGCTTGGGGTTGGGACTAGCATATCAAGAGACCCAGTACTTC. It codes for CASSLGLGLAYQETQYF.

The chain links TRBV30 to TRBJ1-6; 11 bases map to TRBD1. V was pared by 3 bases and J by 13 bases, with 14 bases of the junction left unmatched. Germline lookup yields CDR1 GTSNPN and CDR2 SVGIG (reference sequence). The CDR3 is 16 amino acids. DNA for the CDR3: TGTGCCTGGAGGAGGACAGGGGGCGCGGATAATCGGCCCCTCCACTTT. Protein sequence: CAWRRTGGADNRPLHF.

The rearrangement joins TRBV4-1 to TRBJ2-1, with TRBD1 matching over 11 bases. Trimming removed 3 bases from V and 7 bases from J; junction bases left unmatched: 5. The CDR3 sequence is 15 residues long. In germline, CDR1 is MGHRA, CDR2 YSYEKL. CDR3 sequence reads: CASSHRDRGENEQFF. Written as DNA, the CDR3 is TGCGCCAGCAGCCACAGGGACAGGGGGGAAAATGAGCAGTTCTTC.

The chain combines TRBV28 with TRBJ1-2; no clear D gene. Per germline, CDR1 MDHEN and CDR2 SYDVKM. The CDR3 extends over 12 amino acids. Trimming removed 2 bases at V and 4 bases at J, with 5 bases between. CDR3 in DNA: TGTGCCAGCAGTTTACAGGTCTATGGCTACACCTTC. The encoded protein is CASSLQVYGYTF.

The chain links TRBV6-1 to TRBJ1-1; D is uncertain. CDR3 length equals 15 residues. V lost 6 bases and J 6 bases, leaving 20 bases between the germline ends. Germline lookup yields CDR1 MNHNS and CDR2 SASEGT. CDR3 protein: CASSFSDLPYSEAFF. The DNA of the CDR3 is TGTGCCAGCAGCTTTTCGGACCTACCATATTCTGAAGCTTTCTTT.

This clone was counted a single time. The chain combines TRBV28 with TRBJ1-1; D gene ambiguous. V lost 8 bases and J lost 0, with 7 bases in between. The CDR3 runs to 12 residues. Germline-derived CDR1 and CDR2 are MDHEN and SYDVKM. The CDR3 reads CASGELNTEAFF. The CDR3, as DNA: TGTGCCAGCGGAGAGCTGAACACTGAAGCTTTCTTT.

The V and J genes are TRBV10-3 and TRBJ1-2, with a possible D match to TRBD1 (6 bases). Between the trimmed V and J ends, which lost 2 bases and 8 bases, there was a span of 9 bases. The CDR3 sequence is 12 residues long. The germline CDR1 and CDR2 sequences are ENHRY and SYGVKD. CDR3 amino acids: CAISETGNGYTF. The CDR3 nucleotides read TGTGCCATCAGTGAGACAGGGAACGGCTACACCTTC.

V gene TRBV7-2 combines with J gene TRBJ2-1, with D perhaps TRBD1 (6 bases). The CDR3 covers 13 residues. The V gene's germline CDR1 is SGHTA and CDR2 FQGNSA. The V end was cut by 1 base, the J end by 10 bases, with 11 bases between. The CDR3 coding sequence is TGTGCCAGCAGCTTAGATGGGGGCGCGGAGCAGTTCTTC. The encoded protein is CASSLDGGAEQFF.

This clone was detected only a few times. The V call is TRBV29-1, the J call TRBJ2-4; 10 bases are a match to TRBD1. From germline, CDR1 is SQVTM and CDR2 ANQGSEA. After removal of 6 bases from V and 4 bases from J, the junction contained 0 bases not matched to a gene. There are 12 residues in the CDR3. CDR3 protein: CSVDRGKNIQYF. Here the CDR3 DNA reads TGCAGCGTGGACAGGGGGAAAAACATTCAGTACTTC.

This rearrangement joins TRBV29-1 to TRBJ2-3; 8 nucleotides agree with TRBD1. Germline trimming cut 7 bases from V and 3 bases from J; bases unmatched to any gene: 0. The germline V gene has CDR1 SQVTM and CDR2 ANQGSEA. CDR3 length: 11 residues. This CDR3 reads CSDRGTDTQYF. In DNA, the CDR3 is TGCAGCGACAGGGGGACAGATACGCAGTATTTT.

Here the CDR3 reads CASSRWTGENTEAFF. The DNA for the CDR3 is TGTGCCAGCAGCCGGTGGACAGGGGAAAACACTGAAGCTTTCTTT. The V call is TRBV6-1, the J call TRBJ1-1, with TRBD1 matching 9 bases. The germline gives CDR1 MNHNS, CDR2 SASEGT. The trim removed 6 bases at V and 2 bases at J, leaving 7 bases unmatched. This CDR3 is 15 amino acids long.

This clone was observed a handful of times. The chain employs TRBV20-1 and TRBJ2-1; D may be TRBD1 (5 bases). Trimming took off 7 bases at V and 4 bases at J, with 8 bases between the two ends. The CDR3 loop spans 11 amino acids. Germline V gene sequence: CDR1 DFQATT, CDR2 SNEGSKA (reference sequence). CDR3 loop: CSGQKYNEQFF. In DNA, the CDR3 is TGCAGTGGACAGAAATACAATGAGCAGTTCTTC.

This chain joins TRBV4-2 and TRBJ2-7; no clear D. Trimming shortened V by 4 bases and J by 0 bases, and 10 bases separated the two germline ends. In germline, CDR1 is LGHNA, CDR2 YNFKEQ. The CDR3 is 14 amino acids. The CDR3 nucleotides read TGTGCCAGCAGCCCTCTTTCGGGCTCCTACGAGCAGTACTTC. Residues: CASSPLSGSYEQYF.